The entry below gives a single T cell receptor (beta chain) sequence along with its context. These data originate in a study of blood T cell repertoires in COVID-19. TCRdb's table, derived via immunoSEQ multiplex PCR, lists solely in-frame clones and lacks some. Seen here are 200,000 to 300,000 clones, 85% to 90% observed once, and the top ten hold approximately 7%. CDR3 length: 14 residues. V was cut by 6 bases and J by 4 bases, with 13 bases left in between. Germline V CDR1 and CDR2: SGDLS, YYNGEE. The chain combines TRBV9 with TRBJ1-4; D is perhaps TRBD1 (6 bases). The sequencing sample was made of peripheral blood. The receptor's source is a woman aged 65 to 85 with active or convalescent COVID-19. The CDR3, as DNA: TGTGCCAGCACTCCGGGGGGCAATAATGAAAAACTGTTTTTT. It encodes CASTPGGNNEKLFF.